A selection of T cell receptor beta chains follows, all from one sample in a study of blood T cell repertoires in COVID-19. The repertoire was sequenced with immunoSEQ multiplex PCR; TCRdb's copy has only in-frame clones and lacks some. Here the sample spans about 65,000 clones, 70% to 90% being singletons. Sample: peripheral blood. The receptors stem from a man aged 80 or over with acute or convalescent COVID-19. The CDR3 runs from the conserved cysteine through the conserved F or W. The D gene is left open where the match is weak. Clone size, where shown, is once, few, many, or a class for clones that have expanded.

>TRBJ2-5|TRBV19|.|.
TGTGCCAGTAGCAGGGCGTACCAAGAGACCCAGTACTTC
CASSRAYQETQYF
>TRBJ1-1|TRBV11-2|.|.
TGTGCCAGCCACACGAGGGGGAGGGACACTGAAGCTTTCTTT
CASHTRGRDTEAFF
>TRBJ1-2|TRBV18|.|.
TGTGCCAGCTCACCACTGGGTCCGCCCCGGGTGGGGGCGGATGGCTACACCTTC
CASSPLGPPRVGADGYTF
>TRBJ2-1|TRBV7-3|.|.
TGTGCCAGCAGCTCCCGGGATACATACAATGAGCAGTTCTTC
CASSSRDTYNEQFF
>TRBJ2-3|TRBV3-1/TRBV3-2|TRBD2|.
TGTGCCAGCAGCCTCCGGACTAGCCGCACAGATACGCAGTATTTT
CASSLRTSRTDTQYF
>TRBJ1-2|TRBV10-3|TRBD1|.
TGTCCCAAGGACAGGGGCAATGGTGGCTACACCTTC
CPKDRGNGGYTF
>TRBJ2-7|TRBV9|.|once
TGTGCCAGCAGCGTAGGTATCAGCTACGAGCAGTACTTC
CASSVGISYEQYF
>TRBJ1-2|TRBV10-3|.|.
TGTGCCATCAGTGAAAGTGGGCAGTTCTATGGCTACACCTTC
CAISESGQFYGYTF
>TRBJ1-2|TRBV6-5|TRBD1|.
TGTGCCAGCAAACCCCCGGGACAGGGTTGGTATGGCTACACCTTC
CASKPPGQGWYGYTF
>TRBJ2-5|TRBV12-5|.|.
TGTGCTAGTGGTTCATCAGGGGCACCCCAAGAGACCCAGTACTTC
CASGSSGAPQETQYF
>TRBJ2-5|TRBV7-3|TRBD2|.
TGTGCCAGCAGCCCGGGACTAGCGGGGGCGGGGGAGACCCAGTACTTC
CASSPGLAGAGETQYF
>TRBJ2-7|TRBV29-1|.|.
TGCAGCGTTGATGATTACAGGGATTCATGGACCGAGCAGTACTTC
CSVDDYRDSWTEQYF
>TRBJ1-5|TRBV14|.|.
TGTGCCAGCAGCCGGGATTGGGGGCTTCAGCCCCAGCATTTT
CASSRDWGLQPQHF
>TRBJ1-5|TRBV5-1|TRBD1|.
TGCGCCAGCAGCTTGGCCCCGGGACAGGGGGCAGGTCAGCCCCAGCATTTT
CASSLAPGQGAGQPQHF
>TRBJ1-5|TRBV20-1|.|.
TGCAGTGCTAGTGCGGGTGATCAGCCCCAGCATTTT
CSASAGDQPQHF
>TRBJ1-2|TRBV24-1|TRBD1|.
TGTGCCACCAGTGAAGGGACAGGGACGGTTGATGGCTACACCTTC
CATSEGTGTVDGYTF
>TRBJ2-5|TRBV3-1/TRBV3-2|TRBD2|.
TGTGCCAGCAGCCAGGGCGGGGGGTTCCAAGAGACCCAGTACTTC
CASSQGGGFQETQYF
>TRBJ1-4|TRBV6-6|.|many
TGTGCCAGCATCGACCAGATCGGGGATGAAAAACTGTTTTTT
CASIDQIGDEKLFF
>TRBJ2-3|TRBV12-3/TRBV12-4|.|.
TGTCCCGTTTGCGGGGCCTCCACAGATACGCAGTATTTT
CPVCGASTDTQYF
>TRBJ2-7|TRBV2|.|.
TGTGCCAGCAGTGACAGGATATACGAGCAGTACTTC
CASSDRIYEQYF
>TRBJ2-1|TRBV19|TRBD1|.
TGTGCCAGTAGTTTTCAGGGGGTTAGCGATGAGCAGTTCTTC
CASSFQGVSDEQFF
>TRBJ2-3|TRBV20-1|.|.
TGCAGTGCTAGTCGGTTAGCGCACAGCACAGATACGCAGTATTTT
CSASRLAHSTDTQYF
>TRBJ2-7|TRBV7-2|.|.
TGTGCCAGCAGCTTAGTGGCAGGCAGCTCCTACGAGCAGTACTTC
CASSLVAGSSYEQYF